This T cell receptor beta chain comes out of a study of relationships among human T cell subsets. CDR3 length: 14 residues. Germline assignment: CDR1 MGHDK and CDR2 SYGVNS. The ends were cut back, 4 bases at V and 7 bases at J, with 17 bases in the middle. From mRNA, alpha and beta CDR3 regions were amplified using semiquantitative ARM-PCR. In ARM-PCR, communal superprimers followed tagged nested gene-specific primers for exponential amplification. Before the second round, exonuclease removed the nested primers. TCRdb called the multiplex PCR reads again in MiXCR, with one record for every CDR3 protein. The sample has about 7,300 distinct CDR3 sequences, 55% to 75% seen once. General study findings and limits: Th1, Th2 and regulatory T cells shared many CDR3 sequences. Some CD4+CD8+ double-positive cells may remain after bead sorting. Regulatory and Th2 subsets had few clones over 100 reads, unlike CD8+ cytotoxic cells.

This clonotype occurred a few times. Its antigen is not known. Anti-CD45RA microbeads isolated naive and transitional T cells from pooled CD4+ and CD8+ cells. The receptor comes from a man aged 40-49 years in good health. The sequencing input was naive and transitional (CD45RA+) T cells sorted from blood. V is TRBV25-1 and J is TRBJ2-7; D call uncertain. CDR3 DNA sequence: TGTGCCAGCAGTGCTACGGGTACCCTTAGAGAGCAGTACTTC. Residues: CASSATGTLREQYF.